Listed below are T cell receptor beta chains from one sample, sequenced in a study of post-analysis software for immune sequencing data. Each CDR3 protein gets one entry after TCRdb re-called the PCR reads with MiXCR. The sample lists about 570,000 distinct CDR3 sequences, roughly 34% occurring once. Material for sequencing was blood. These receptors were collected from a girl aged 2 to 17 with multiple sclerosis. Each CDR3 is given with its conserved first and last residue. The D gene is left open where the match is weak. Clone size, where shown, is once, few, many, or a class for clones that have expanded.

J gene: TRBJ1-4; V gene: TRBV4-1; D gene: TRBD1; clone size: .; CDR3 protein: CASTPGQGKRELFF; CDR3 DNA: TGCGCCAGCACCCCAGGACAGGGGAAGAGGGAACTGTTTTTT
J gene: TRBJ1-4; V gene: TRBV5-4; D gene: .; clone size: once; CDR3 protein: CASSLRLGEKLFF; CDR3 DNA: TGTGCCAGCAGCTTGAGGCTGGGTGAAAAACTGTTTTTT
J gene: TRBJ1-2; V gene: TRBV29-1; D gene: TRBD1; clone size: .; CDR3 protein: CSGLDSTGGVNYGYTF; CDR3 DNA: TGCAGCGGCCTCGACTCGACAGGGGGTGTTAACTATGGCTACACCTTC
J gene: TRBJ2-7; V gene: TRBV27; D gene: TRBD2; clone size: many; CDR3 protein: CASGDYYEQYF; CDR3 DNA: TGTGCCAGCGGGGACTACTACGAGCAGTACTTC
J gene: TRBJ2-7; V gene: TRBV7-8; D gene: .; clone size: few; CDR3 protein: CASSLRTDFYEQYF; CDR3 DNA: TGTGCCAGCAGCCTTAGGACTGACTTCTACGAGCAGTACTTC
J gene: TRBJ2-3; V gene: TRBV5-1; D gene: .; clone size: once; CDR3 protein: CASSLESGTDTQYF; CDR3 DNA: TGCGCCAGCAGCTTGGAGTCGGGCACAGATACGCAGTATTTT
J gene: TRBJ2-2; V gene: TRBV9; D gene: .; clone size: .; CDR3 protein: CASMARSNTGELFF; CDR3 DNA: TGTGCCAGCATGGCCCGGTCGAACACCGGGGAGCTGTTTTTT
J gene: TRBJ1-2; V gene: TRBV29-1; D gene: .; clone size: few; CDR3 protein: CSVARQGSGYTF; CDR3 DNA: TGCAGTGTTGCCCGTCAGGGCTCCGGCTACACCTTC
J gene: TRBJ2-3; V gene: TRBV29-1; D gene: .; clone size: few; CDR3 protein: CSATDRLTTDTQYF; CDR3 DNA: TGCAGCGCTACCGACAGGCTCACCACAGATACGCAGTATTTT
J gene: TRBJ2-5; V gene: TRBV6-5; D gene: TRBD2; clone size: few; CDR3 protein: CASSKTGLAETQYF; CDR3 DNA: TGTGCCAGCAGTAAGACCGGACTAGCGGAGACCCAGTACTTC
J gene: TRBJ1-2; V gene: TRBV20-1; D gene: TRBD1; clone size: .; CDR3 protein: CSASSGQGFLIRYGYTF; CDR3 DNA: TGCAGTGCTAGCTCGGGACAGGGTTTCTTAATTCGATATGGCTACACCTTC
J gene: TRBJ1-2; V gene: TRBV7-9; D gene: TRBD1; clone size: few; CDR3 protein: CASSLVGTGGFGYTF; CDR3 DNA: TGTGCCAGCAGCTTAGTTGGGACAGGGGGCTTTGGCTACACCTTC
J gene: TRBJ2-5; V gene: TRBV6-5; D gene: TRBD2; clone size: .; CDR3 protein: CASSPSGGAAETQYF; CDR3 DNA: TGTGCCAGCAGTCCTAGCGGGGGGGCCGCAGAGACCCAGTACTTC
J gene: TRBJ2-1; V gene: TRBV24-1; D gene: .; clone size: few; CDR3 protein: CATSEGGGGTNEQFF; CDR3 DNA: TGTGCCACCAGTGAGGGTGGGGGCGGGACCAATGAGCAGTTCTTC
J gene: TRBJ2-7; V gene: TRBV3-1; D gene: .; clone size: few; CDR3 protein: CASNGLGGEQYF; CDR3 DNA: TGTGCCAGCAACGGACTTGGGGGCGAGCAGTACTTC
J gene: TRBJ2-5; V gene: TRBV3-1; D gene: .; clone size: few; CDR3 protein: CASSQDHTTGQETQYF; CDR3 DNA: TGTGCCAGCAGCCAAGACCACACGACGGGTCAAGAGACCCAGTACTTC
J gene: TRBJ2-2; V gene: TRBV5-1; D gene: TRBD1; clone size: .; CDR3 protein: CASSLELQGGTGELFF; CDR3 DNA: TGCGCCAGCAGCTTGGAATTACAGGGGGGCACCGGGGAGCTGTTTTTT
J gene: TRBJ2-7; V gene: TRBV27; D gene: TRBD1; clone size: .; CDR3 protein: CASVRQGGNEQYF; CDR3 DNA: TGTGCCAGCGTCCGACAGGGTGGGAACGAGCAGTACTTC
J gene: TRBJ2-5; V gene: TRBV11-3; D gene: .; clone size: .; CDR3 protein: CASSLRLGHTQETQYF; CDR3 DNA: TGTGCCAGCAGCTTACGATTGGGGCACACCCAAGAGACCCAGTACTTC
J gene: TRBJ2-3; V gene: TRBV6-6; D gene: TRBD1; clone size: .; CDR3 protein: CASSDWDRSTDTQYF; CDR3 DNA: TGTGCCAGCAGTGACTGGGACAGAAGCACAGATACGCAGTATTTT
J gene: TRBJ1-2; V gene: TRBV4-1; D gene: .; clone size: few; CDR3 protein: CASSQDPYYGYTF; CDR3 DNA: TGCGCCAGCAGCCAAGACCCGTACTATGGCTACACCTTC
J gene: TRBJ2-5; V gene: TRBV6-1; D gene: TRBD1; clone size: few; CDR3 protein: CASPDRRETQYF; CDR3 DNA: TGTGCCAGTCCGGACAGGAGAGAGACCCAGTACTTC
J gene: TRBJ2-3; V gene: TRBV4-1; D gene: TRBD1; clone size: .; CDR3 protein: CASCALETGFTDTQYF; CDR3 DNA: TGCGCCAGCTGCGCCTTAGAGACAGGGTTCACAGATACGCAGTATTTT
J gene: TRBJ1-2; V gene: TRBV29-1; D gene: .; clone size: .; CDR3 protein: CSGVSTDYGYTF; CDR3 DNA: TGCAGCGGGGTATCGACAGACTATGGCTACACCTTC
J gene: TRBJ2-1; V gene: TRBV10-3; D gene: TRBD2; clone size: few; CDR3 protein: CAIRGTGGPDYNEQFF; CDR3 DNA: TGTGCCATCAGGGGAACGGGGGGGCCTGACTACAATGAGCAGTTCTTC
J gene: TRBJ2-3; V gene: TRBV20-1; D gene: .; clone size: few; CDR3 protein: CSASQGPVDTQYF; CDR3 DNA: TGCAGTGCTAGTCAGGGTCCGGTAGATACGCAGTATTTT
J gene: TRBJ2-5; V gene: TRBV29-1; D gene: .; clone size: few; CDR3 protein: CSVEDFVRMETQYF; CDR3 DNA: TGCAGCGTTGAAGATTTTGTCAGGATGGAGACCCAGTACTTC
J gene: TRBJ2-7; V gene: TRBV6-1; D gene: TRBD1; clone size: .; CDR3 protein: CASMWDRGRYEQYF; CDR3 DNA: TGTGCCAGCATGTGGGACAGGGGAAGGTACGAGCAGTACTTC
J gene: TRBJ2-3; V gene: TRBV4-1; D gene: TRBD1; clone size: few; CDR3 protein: CASSLDRESTDTQYF; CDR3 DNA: TGCGCCAGCAGTTTGGACAGGGAATCCACAGATACGCAGTATTTT
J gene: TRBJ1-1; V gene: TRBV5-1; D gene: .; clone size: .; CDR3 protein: CVSLGGNTEAFF; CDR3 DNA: TGCGTCAGCTTAGGGGGGAACACTGAAGCTTTCTTT
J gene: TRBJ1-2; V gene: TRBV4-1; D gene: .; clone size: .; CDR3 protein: CASSQEPQGDYSNYGYTF; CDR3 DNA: TGCGCCAGCAGCCAAGAACCACAGGGAGATTATAGTAACTATGGCTACACCTTC
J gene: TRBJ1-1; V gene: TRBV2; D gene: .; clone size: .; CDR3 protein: CASSERKFMNTEAFF; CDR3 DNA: TGTGCCAGCAGCGAAAGAAAATTCATGAACACTGAAGCTTTCTTT
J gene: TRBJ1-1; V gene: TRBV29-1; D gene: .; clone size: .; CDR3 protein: CSSRGAGGLNTEAFF; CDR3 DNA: TGCAGCTCGAGGGGGGCGGGGGGCCTGAACACTGAAGCTTTCTTT
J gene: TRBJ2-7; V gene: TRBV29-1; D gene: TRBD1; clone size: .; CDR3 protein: CSARQGNAYEQYF; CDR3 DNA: TGCAGCGCCCGACAGGGTAATGCCTACGAGCAGTACTTC
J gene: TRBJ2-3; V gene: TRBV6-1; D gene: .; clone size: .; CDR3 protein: CASRTLRRRGESDTQYF; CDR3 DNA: TGTGCCAGCAGAACTTTACGGCGAAGAGGAGAATCAGATACGCAGTATTTT
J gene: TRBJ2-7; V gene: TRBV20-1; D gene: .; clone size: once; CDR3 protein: CSAHKGSYEQYF; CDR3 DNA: TGCAGTGCTCACAAGGGGAGCTACGAGCAGTACTTC